The 20 T cell receptor beta chains in this list originate from one sample, sequenced in a study of blood T cell repertoires in COVID-19. Assay: immunoSEQ multiplex PCR; the TCRdb copy retains only in-frame clones and omits some. This sample carries approximately 270,000 clones, around 83% of them seen once, and the ten largest clones take about 10%. Source material: peripheral blood. The receptors shown here come from a man aged 80 or over with acute or convalescent COVID-19.

CDR3 DNA: TGCGCCAGCAGTGTGACAGGGTTTAACACAGATACGCAGTATTTT. Translating gives CASSVTGFNTDTQYF. The rearrangement links TRBV10-2 to TRBJ2-3; 7 nucleotides match TRBD1. With 4 bases clipped from V and 2 bases from J, the junction kept 6 bases outside the gene matches. Germline CDR1 and CDR2: WSHSY and SAAADI. CDR3 length equals 15 residues.

The chain joins TRBV11-2 to TRBJ2-1, with D possibly TRBD2 on 6 matching bases. V lost 4 bases and J 1 base, leaving 20 bases between the germline ends. CDR1 is SGHAT, CDR2 FQNNGV, per germline. There are 18 residues in the CDR3. The CDR3 DNA follows: TGTGCCAGCAGCTGGGGGGACGGAGGGTTAGGGTCCTACAATGAGCAGTTCTTC. This gives the protein CASSWGDGGLGSYNEQFF.

The chain employs TRBV6-1 and TRBJ1-2; 7 bases map to TRBD1. This CDR3 has 18 amino acids. Unmatched junction bases numbered 10, after V lost 0 bases and J lost 0 bases. Germline assignment: CDR1 MNHNS and CDR2 SASEGT. The DNA for the CDR3 is TGTGCCAGCAGTGAAGCCGGCAGGGGGACTGGATCTAACTATGGCTACACCTTC. This encodes CASSEAGRGTGSNYGYTF.

This CDR3 is CASSSGPRRAEQFF. Here the CDR3 DNA reads TGTGCCAGCAGCTCCGGGCCGAGGAGGGCTGAGCAGTTCTTC. This chain uses TRBV7-2 with TRBJ2-1, with D tentatively TRBD2 (6 bases). The length of the CDR3 is 14 residues. Trimming took off 4 bases at V and 9 bases at J, with 16 bases between the two ends. Germline CDR1 SGHTA, CDR2 FQGNSA.

The gene calls are TRBV19 and TRBJ1-2; D not certain. Trimming pared 1 base from V and 2 bases from J, leaving 17 bases between. The germline gives CDR1 LNHDA, CDR2 SQIVND (reference sequence). The CDR3 runs to 17 residues. The CDR3 DNA sequence: TGTGCCAGTAGTATAGGCGGTACGGTCCTTGGAAACTATGGCTACACCTTC. It encodes CASSIGGTVLGNYGYTF.

The chain joins TRBV7-8 to TRBJ2-6; 7 bases align to TRBD1. CDR1 SGHVS and CDR2 FQNEAQ come from the germline V gene. The CDR3 loop spans 20 amino acids. V lost 0 bases, J lost 1 base, and 12 bases stayed unmatched. CDR3 DNA: TGTGCCAGCAGCTTAGCCAGGTTTAAGGGGGCGCGGTCTGGGGCCAACGTCCTGACTTTC. Translated, it gives CASSLARFKGARSGANVLTF. Full variable domain (rest looked up from reference TRBV7-8 and TRBJ2-6): GAGVSQSPRYKVAKRGQDVALRCDPISGHVSLFWYQQALGQGPEFLTYFQNEAQLDKSGLPSDRFFAERPEGSVSTLKIQRTQQEDSAVYLCASSLARFKGARSGANVLTFGAGSRLTVL.

This sequence joins TRBV28 and TRBJ1-4, with 7 bases identical to TRBD1. V gave up 5 bases and J gave up 7 bases; unmatched junction bases: 7. CDR1 is MDHEN and CDR2 is SYDVKM in the germline V gene. The CDR3 has 14 amino acids. The CDR3 loop reads CASSGTAPLEKLFF. The CDR3 DNA reads TGTGCCAGCAGTGGGACAGCACCCCTTGAAAAACTGTTTTTT.

The count of this clone is one. The V call is TRBV9, the J call TRBJ1-5; D call uncertain. The CDR3 spans 15 residues. The germline gives CDR1 SGDLS, CDR2 YYNGEE. Trimming took 0 bases from V and 2 from J, leaving 9 bases between them. CDR3 residues: CASSVGTLGNQPQHF. In nucleotides, the CDR3 is TGTGCCAGCAGCGTAGGTACTTTGGGCAATCAGCCCCAGCATTTT. Full variable domain (missing parts from reference TRBV9 and TRBJ1-5): DSGVTQTPKHLITATGQRVTLRCSPRSGDLSVYWYQQSLDQGLQFLIQYYNGEERAKGNILERFSAQQFPDLHSELNLSSLELGDSALYFCASSVGTLGNQPQHFGDGTRLSIL.

This clone was seen once. This CDR3 is CASSLKTGREKLFF. CDR3 DNA sequence: TGTGCCAGCAGCTTAAAGACAGGGAGAGAAAAACTGTTTTTT. V is TRBV7-2 and J is TRBJ1-4; 7 bases agree with TRBD1. The CDR3 spans 14 residues. V shed 2 bases and J 8 bases; nucleotides not matched to a gene: 5. The germline V gene has CDR1 SGHTA and CDR2 FQGNSA.

The J gene is TRBJ1-1, the V gene TRBV10-2; D uncertain. The germline V gene has CDR1 WSHSY and CDR2 SAAADI. The CDR3 contains 13 residues. Trimming pared 1 base from V and 1 base from J, leaving 4 bases between. In nucleotides, the CDR3 is TGCGCCAGCAGTGAGTACGGGAACACTGAAGCTTTCTTT. This translates into CASSEYGNTEAFF.

There are a few counts of this clone. The chain employs TRBV15 and TRBJ2-5; 7 nucleotides align to TRBD1. This CDR3 is 16 amino acids long. V gave up 0 bases and J gave up 4 bases; unmatched junction bases: 8. Per germline, CDR1 LNHNV and CDR2 YYDKDF (reference sequence). This chain's CDR3 is CATSRDPQGVRETQYF. CDR3 coding DNA: TGTGCCACCAGCAGAGATCCCCAGGGGGTTCGAGAGACCCAGTACTTC.

This clone was observed a few times. The chain is built from TRBV28 and TRBJ1-4; a possible D gene is TRBD1 (5 bases). CDR3 length: 13 residues. Trimming pared 2 bases from V and 8 bases from J, leaving 9 bases between. CDR1 and CDR2 from the germline V gene are MDHEN and SYDVKM. The CDR3 here is CASSLKRGEKLFF. In nucleotides, the CDR3 is TGTGCCAGCAGTTTAAAAAGGGGCGAAAAACTGTTTTTT.

The genes are TRBV7-8 and TRBJ2-7; TRBD1 aligns across 11 bases. The CDR3 has 16 amino acids. V was clipped by 0 bases and J by 4 bases; unmatched bases: 5. Germline V gene data show CDR1 as SGHVS and CDR2 as FQNEAQ. The CDR3 DNA sequence: TGTGCCAGCAGCTTAGCGGCGGGACAGGGGGGGTACGAGCAGTACTTC. It translates to CASSLAAGQGGYEQYF.

The chain is built from TRBV2 and TRBJ1-5; D possibly corresponds to TRBD1 (5 bases). The CDR3 spans 14 residues. The V gene's germline CDR1 is SNHLY and CDR2 FYNNEI. The germline V and J ends were trimmed by 6 bases and 2 bases, with 11 bases remaining between them. The CDR3 coding sequence is TGTGCCAGCAGGGGGCAAAGTCGCAATCAGCCCCAGCATTTT. Translated: CASRGQSRNQPQHF.

The V call is TRBV19, the J call TRBJ1-2; 9 bases match TRBD1. Trimming at V came to 3 bases and at J to 6 bases, leaving 8 bases not matched to a gene. The germline CDR1 and CDR2 sequences are LNHDA and SQIVND (reference sequence). This CDR3 comprises 15 residues. CDR3 nucleotides: TGTGCCAGTAGTATCGTAAACAGGGGGCTTGATGGCTACACCTTC. Amino acids: CASSIVNRGLDGYTF.

The V call is TRBV6-5, the J call TRBJ1-1; D gene uncertain. The CDR3 sequence is 15 residues long. Germline V CDR1 and CDR2: MNHEY, SVGAGI. Trimming shortened V by 0 bases and J by 2 bases, and 10 bases separated the two germline ends. The chain's CDR3 is CASSYSGRHNTEAFF. In DNA form, the CDR3 reads TGTGCCAGCAGTTACTCGGGGAGGCACAACACTGAAGCTTTCTTT.

This chain connects TRBV5-1 to TRBJ2-1; 7 bases map to TRBD1. CDR1 is SGHRS, CDR2 YFSETQ, per germline. This CDR3 spans 15 amino acids. The trim removed 0 bases at V and 7 bases at J, leaving 7 bases unmatched. Here the CDR3 DNA reads TGCGCCAGCAGCTTGGAAGGGGGCCTATGGAATGAGCAGTTCTTC. Protein: CASSLEGGLWNEQFF.

This clone appeared once. CDR3 residues: CASSFGAMGSPLHF. Written as DNA, the CDR3 is TGTGCCAGCAGCTTTGGGGCAATGGGTTCACCCCTCCACTTT. The rearrangement links TRBV7-9 to TRBJ1-6, with TRBD1 as a possible D gene (5 bases). The germline V gene has CDR1 SEHNR and CDR2 FQNEAQ (reference sequence). The CDR3 extends over 14 amino acids. The V end was cut by 3 bases, the J end by 9 bases, with 12 bases between.

This clone was found once. V usage is TRBV18 and J usage is TRBJ2-5, with TRBD1 identical over 7 bases. This CDR3 region has 14 residues. Germline CDR1 KGHSH, CDR2 LQKENI. V shed 6 bases, J shed 1 base, and the junction held 5 bases outside the gene matches. The DNA of the CDR3 is TGTGCCAGCTCCCCGACAGGGACCCAAGAGACCCAGTACTTC. Translating gives CASSPTGTQETQYF.

This sequence joins TRBV18 and TRBJ2-2; TRBD2 matches at 8 bases. The V gene's germline CDR1 is KGHSH and CDR2 LQKENI. V shed 1 base, J shed 2 bases, and the junction held 3 bases outside the gene matches. This CDR3 contains 16 residues. CDR3 sequence reads: CASSPLLAGNTGELFF. CDR3 coding DNA: TGTGCCAGCTCACCACTTCTAGCGGGTAACACCGGGGAGCTGTTTTTT.